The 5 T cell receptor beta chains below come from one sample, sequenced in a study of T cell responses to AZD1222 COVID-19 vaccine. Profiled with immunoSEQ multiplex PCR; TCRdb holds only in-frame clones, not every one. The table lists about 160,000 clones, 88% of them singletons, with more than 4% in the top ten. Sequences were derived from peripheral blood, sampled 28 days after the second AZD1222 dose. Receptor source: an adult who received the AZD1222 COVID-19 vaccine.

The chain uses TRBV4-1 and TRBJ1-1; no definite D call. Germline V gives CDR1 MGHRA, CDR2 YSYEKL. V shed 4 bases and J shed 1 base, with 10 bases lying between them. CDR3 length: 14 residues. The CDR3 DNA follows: TGCGCCAGCAGCCTCGCCCGGGGGAACACTGAAGCTTTCTTT. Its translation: CASSLARGNTEAFF.

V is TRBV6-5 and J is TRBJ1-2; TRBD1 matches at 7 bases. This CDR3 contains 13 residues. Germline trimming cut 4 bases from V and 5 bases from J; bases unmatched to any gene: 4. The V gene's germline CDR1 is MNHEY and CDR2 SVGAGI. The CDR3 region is CASSWDSGYGYTF. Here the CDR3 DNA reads TGTGCCAGCAGTTGGGACAGTGGGTATGGCTACACCTTC.

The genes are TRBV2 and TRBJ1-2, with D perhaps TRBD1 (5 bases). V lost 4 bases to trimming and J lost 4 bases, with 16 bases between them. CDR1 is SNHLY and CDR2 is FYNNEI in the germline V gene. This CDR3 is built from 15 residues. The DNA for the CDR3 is TGTGCCAGCAGTGGGCGGGACTGGGGAAGCTATGGCTACACCTTC. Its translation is CASSGRDWGSYGYTF. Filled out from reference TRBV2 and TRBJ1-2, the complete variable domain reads EPEVTQTPSHQVTQMGQEVILRCVPISNHLYFYWYRQILGQKVEFLVSFYNNEISEKSEIFDDQFSVERPDGSNFTLKIRSTKLEDSAMYFCASSGRDWGSYGYTFGSGTRLTVV.

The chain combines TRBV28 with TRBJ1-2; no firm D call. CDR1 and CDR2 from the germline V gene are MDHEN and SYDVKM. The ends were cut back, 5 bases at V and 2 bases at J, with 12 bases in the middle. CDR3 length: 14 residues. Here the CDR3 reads CASSPPLPNYGYTF. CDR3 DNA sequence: TGTGCCAGCAGTCCACCGTTGCCCAACTATGGCTACACCTTC.

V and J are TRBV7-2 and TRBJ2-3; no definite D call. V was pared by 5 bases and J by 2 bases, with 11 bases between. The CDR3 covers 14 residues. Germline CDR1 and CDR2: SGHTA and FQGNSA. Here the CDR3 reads CASSNRIDTDTQYF. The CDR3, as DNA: TGTGCCAGCAGCAACCGTATAGACACAGATACGCAGTATTTT.